This T cell receptor (beta chain) came from a study of T cell responses to AZD1222 COVID-19 vaccine. Clones were sequenced by immunoSEQ multiplex PCR, and TCRdb holds only the in-frame ones, with some missing. The sample holds 95,000 to 150,000 clones, approximately 90% seen once. The TCR comes from an adult who received the AZD1222 COVID-19 vaccine. The source was peripheral blood, collected 28 days after the second AZD1222 dose.

The CDR3 loop reads CASSSTPGDTQYF. The CDR3 DNA reads TGTGCCAGCAGTTCTACCCCCGGGGACACGCAGTATTTT. This chain links TRBV28 with TRBJ2-3, with D perhaps being TRBD1 or TRBD2 (5 bases each). CDR3 length: 13 residues. CDR1 is MDHEN, CDR2 SYDVKM, per germline. The V gene lost 4 bases and the J gene lost 9 bases, with 14 bases spanning the gap.